This T cell receptor (beta chain) comes out of a study of cytomegalovirus exposure and HLA in healthy donors. Whole-study findings and limits: By HLA locus, TCR association rates varied in a later analysis, with DRB1 showing the most and HLA-C the fewest.

Primers for the PCR totalled 60 Vbeta and 13 Jbeta. Generated by immunoSEQ multiplex PCR, the TCRdb table keeps only in-frame clones and is missing some. The sample has over 100,000 clones, approximately 72% seen once. The CDR3 spans 15 residues. V lost 3 bases, J lost 0 bases, and 9 bases lay in between. From germline, CDR1 is KGHSH and CDR2 LQKENI. Note on this clone: Its antigen is not identified.

The chain uses TRBV18 and TRBJ1-5; possibly TRBD1 for D (5 bases). Sequenced sample: PBMCs. The sequence derives from a man between 18 and 35 years old in good health and CMV-seronegative. Written as DNA, the CDR3 is TGTGCCAGCTCACCCGCAGGGAATAGCAATCAGCCCCAGCATTTT. Its protein product is CASSPAGNSNQPQHF.